The clone carrying this T cell receptor (beta chain) was counted ten times or more. Its matching antigen is unknown. This CDR3 comprises 14 residues. V shed 0 bases and J shed 2 bases, with 5 bases lying between them. Germline CDR1 SGDLS, CDR2 YYNGEE. This sample stems from a study of response to subunit inactivated influenza vaccine. MiXCR, applied by TCRdb to the RT-PCR reads, yields one record per CDR3 protein. The sample records about 240,000 distinct CDR3 sequences, 10% to 15% being singletons. Broader study findings: Authors suggested each seasonal flu vaccination may recruit only limited numbers of new T cells.

The sequenced sample was non-naive T cells sorted from PBMCs, obtained 14 to 15 days before vaccination. This receptor was identified in a man aged 45-65 years who received an inactivated influenza vaccine. This chain links TRBV9 with TRBJ2-2, with D uncertain. CDR3 nucleotide sequence: TGTGCCAGCAGCGTAGACGGTAACACCGGGGAGCTGTTTTTT. Translation gives CASSVDGNTGELFF.